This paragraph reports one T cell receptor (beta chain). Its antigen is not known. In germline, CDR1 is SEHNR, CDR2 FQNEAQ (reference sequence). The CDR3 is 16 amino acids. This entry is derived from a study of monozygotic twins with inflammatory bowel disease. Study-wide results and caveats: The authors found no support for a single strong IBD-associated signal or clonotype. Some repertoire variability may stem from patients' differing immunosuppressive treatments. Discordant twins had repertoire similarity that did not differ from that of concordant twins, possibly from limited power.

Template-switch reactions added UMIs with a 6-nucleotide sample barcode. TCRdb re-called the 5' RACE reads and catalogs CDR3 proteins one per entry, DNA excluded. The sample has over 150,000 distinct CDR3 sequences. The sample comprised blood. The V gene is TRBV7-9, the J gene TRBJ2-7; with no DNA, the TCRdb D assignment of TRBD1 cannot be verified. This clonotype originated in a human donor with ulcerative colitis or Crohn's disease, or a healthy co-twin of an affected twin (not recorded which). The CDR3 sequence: CASSPFNLGQGVEQYF.